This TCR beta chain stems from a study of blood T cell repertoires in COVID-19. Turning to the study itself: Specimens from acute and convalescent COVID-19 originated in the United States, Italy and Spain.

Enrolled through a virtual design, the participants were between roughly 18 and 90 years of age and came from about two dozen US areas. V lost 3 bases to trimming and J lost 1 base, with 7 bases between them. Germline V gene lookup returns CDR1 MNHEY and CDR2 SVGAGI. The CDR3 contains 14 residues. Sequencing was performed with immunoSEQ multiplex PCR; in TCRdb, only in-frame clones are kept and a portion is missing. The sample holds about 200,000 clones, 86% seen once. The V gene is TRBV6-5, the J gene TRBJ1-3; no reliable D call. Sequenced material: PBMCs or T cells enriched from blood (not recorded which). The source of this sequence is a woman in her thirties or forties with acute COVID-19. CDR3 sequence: CASSYGGSGNTIYF. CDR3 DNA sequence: TGTGCCAGCAGTTATGGAGGTTCTGGAAACACCATATATTTT.